This T cell receptor beta chain was found in a study of CD8 T cells in Susac syndrome. V was pared by 5 bases and J by 6 bases, with 5 bases of the junction left unmatched. The CDR3 runs 15 residues. Germline V gene lookup returns CDR1 LNHDA and CDR2 SQIVND (reference sequence). Roughly 0.5 to 1 ug RNA was reverse transcribed with random hexamers. The TCR beta CDR3 was amplified by immunoSEQ multiplex PCR across 54 Vbeta, 13 Jbeta. In TCRdb, the immunoSEQ multiplex PCR reads were re-called with MiXCR into one record per CDR3 protein. Of some 450,000 distinct CDR3 sequences listed, approximately 85% were seen once; the top ten hold around 0.12%.

Sample: CD8+ T cells from PBMCs. The rearrangement links TRBV19 to TRBJ2-2; 11 bases match TRBD1. This receptor was taken from a human donor with multiple sclerosis. The CDR3, as DNA: TGTGCCAGTAGTTCGGACAGGGGGCTGGCCGGGGAGCTGTTTTTT. Protein sequence: CASSSDRGLAGELFF. The full variable domain, its missing parts supplied by reference TRBV19 and TRBJ2-2, is DGGITQSPKYLFRKEGQNVTLSCEQNLNHDAMYWYRQDPGQGLRLIYYSQIVNDFQKGDIAEGYSVSREKKESFPLTVTSAQKNPTAFYLCASSSDRGLAGELFFGEGSRLTVL.